This section outlines one TCR beta chain sequence together with its context. Its antigen is still unknown. The source of the sample is a study of synovial regulatory T cells in juvenile arthritis. Study-level findings and limits: Across patients, iaTreg TCR repertoires were mostly private, partly shared with synovial Teff and blood CPL. Synovial Tregs shared more CDR3 sequences with iaTregs than other blood Tregs.

Synovial fluid was collected with matched peripheral blood from each patient with active arthritis. Donors were approximately eleven juvenile idiopathic arthritis patients with active disease, 3 polyarticular and 8 oligoarticular. Only in-frame clones appear in the TCRdb table, and some are missing; sequencing was by immunoSEQ multiplex PCR. This listing includes roughly 2,600 clones. The CDR3 totals 16 residues. DNA is not recorded here. Germline CDR1 is MNHNY and CDR2 is SVGAGI (reference sequence). This receptor was identified in a donor aged 2-30 years with juvenile idiopathic arthritis. Sequenced sample: Treg cells from the synovium. The chain uses TRBV6-6 and TRBJ1-1; checking the TCRdb D call of TRBD1 is not possible without DNA. The CDR3 loop reads CASSPGQNSMNTEAFF.